The rows below give T cell receptor beta chains drawn from one sample of a study of OX40 agonist ivuxolimab in advanced cancers. Sequencing used immunoSEQ multiplex PCR; TCRdb keeps in-frame clones, though not all of them. The table has some 83,000 clones, about 89% seen once. This specimen consisted of CD4+ or CD8+ T cells sorted from blood, obtained in a trial of the OX40 agonist ivuxolimab. The receptors come from an adult with an advanced solid tumor such as melanoma, head and neck, liver or kidney cancer. CDR3s include the opening cysteine and the closing phenylalanine or tryptophan. A D gene is named only where the DNA matches it firmly. Rows give clone size only sometimes, using once, few, many, or a class for an expanded clone.

TRBJ1-1 | NA | TRBV30 | NA | 11 | TGTGCCTGGAGGTGGCGGACAGAAGCTTTCTTT | CAWRWRTEAFF
TRBJ1-6 | TRBD1 | TRBV30 | NA | 16 | TGTGCCTGGAGTGAATTCGGGACAGTCTATAATTCACCCCTCCACTTT | CAWSEFGTVYNSPLHF
TRBJ2-1 | NA | TRBV28 | NA | 15 | TGTGCCAGCAGTCCCCCAGGGGGGGCCTACGATGAGCAGTTCTTC | CASSPPGGAYDEQFF
TRBJ1-2 | NA | TRBV6-5 | once | 15 | TGTGCCAGCAGTTACGGTGTCCCGGGATGGTATGGCTACACCTTC | CASSYGVPGWYGYTF
TRBJ2-2 | NA | TRBV29-1 | NA | 13 | TGCAGCGTGCCCCTGCCGAACACCGGGGAGCTGTTTTTT | CSVPLPNTGELFF
TRBJ1-1 | NA | TRBV28 | NA | 12 | TGTGCCAGCAGTTTCTGGAACACTGAAGCTTTCTTT | CASSFWNTEAFF
TRBJ2-3 | TRBD1 | TRBV28 | NA | 13 | TGTGCCAGCCGGGACAGGTCCGTTTATACGCAGTATTTT | CASRDRSVYTQYF
TRBJ2-2 | NA | TRBV30 | NA | 11 | TGTGCCTGGATCCTGGCCGGGGAGCTGTTTTTT | CAWILAGELFF
TRBJ1-5 | NA | TRBV13 | NA | 14 | TGTGCCAGCAGCTTACGCAGAAGCAATCAGCCCCAGCATTTT | CASSLRRSNQPQHF
TRBJ2-1 | TRBD2 | TRBV7-7 | NA | 16 | TGTGCTAGCAGCTTAGGGTCCCAAGTATGGGAGGGTGAGCAGTTCTTC | CASSLGSQVWEGEQFF
TRBJ2-1 | TRBD1 | TRBV28 | NA | 14 | TGTGCCAGCAGTGGGGACAGGGGGTACAATGAGCAGTTCTTC | CASSGDRGYNEQFF
TRBJ1-2 | NA | TRBV30 | NA | 17 | TGTGCCTGGGATCCGCGGGCTACGCGGGGCGCGGACTATGGCTACACCTTC | CAWDPRATRGADYGYTF
TRBJ2-7 | NA | TRBV30 | NA | 14 | TGTGCCTGGAGTGTACCTGGAATTCTCTACGAGCAGTACTTC | CAWSVPGILYEQYF
TRBJ2-3 | TRBD2 | TRBV11-2 | NA | 16 | TGTGCCAGCAGCACTGGACTAGCGGGAGACCCAGATACGCAGTATTTT | CASSTGLAGDPDTQYF
TRBJ1-5 | TRBD1 | TRBV5-5 | NA | 15 | TGTGCCAGCAGCTGGAGGACAGGGGGAAATCAGCCCCAGCATTTT | CASSWRTGGNQPQHF
TRBJ1-5 | NA | TRBV6-1 | once | 17 | TGTGCCAGCAGTGGAAGGGGTGGGGTGTTTAGCAATCAGCCCCAGCATTTT | CASSGRGGVFSNQPQHF
TRBJ2-7 | NA | TRBV28 | once | 14 | TGTGCCACGTCCCAAAGGGTCGGAACCTACGAGCAGTACTTC | CATSQRVGTYEQYF
TRBJ2-2 | NA | TRBV9 | once | 12 | TGTGCCAGCAGCGTATACGACGGGGAGCTGTTTTTT | CASSVYDGELFF
TRBJ1-1 | NA | TRBV30 | few | 10 | TGTGCCTGGTCAACGGTTGAAGCTTTCTTT | CAWSTVEAFF
TRBJ2-1 | TRBD2 | TRBV29-1 | NA | 14 | TGCAGCTGCCCGATAGCGGGAGGGGTCAATGAGCAGTTCTTC | CSCPIAGGVNEQFF
TRBJ1-3 | NA | TRBV6-6 | NA | 14 | TGTGCCAGCAGCGAGTCAGGGGCTGGAAACACCATATATTTT | CASSESGAGNTIYF
TRBJ1-1 | NA | TRBV10-3 | NA | 15 | TGTGCCATCAGTGGGGACACGTTCATGAACACTGAAGCTTTCTTT | CAISGDTFMNTEAFF
TRBJ1-3 | NA | TRBV6-1 | NA | 16 | TGTGCCAGCAGTGAAGCCTGGACAGCCGAAGGAAACACCATATATTTT | CASSEAWTAEGNTIYF
TRBJ2-7 | NA | TRBV6-5 | NA | 10 | TGTGCCAGCAGTGGCTACGAGCAGTACTTC | CASSGYEQYF
TRBJ1-5 | NA | TRBV28 | once | 16 | TGTGCCAGCAGTCCCCACGGGGGGGGTTACAATCAGCCCCAGCATTTT | CASSPHGGGYNQPQHF
TRBJ1-5 | NA | TRBV10-3 | NA | 12 | TGTGCCATCAGTGACTCGGAGCAGCCCCAGCATTTT | CAISDSEQPQHF
TRBJ2-3 | NA | TRBV18 | NA | 17 | TGTGCCAGCTCACCAACCTTAGGTGGTAGGGACGCAGATACGCAGTATTTT | CASSPTLGGRDADTQYF
TRBJ2-3 | NA | TRBV2 | NA | 17 | TGTGCCAGCAAACATGTTAGCGAGACCTTAGGCACAGATACGCAGTATTTT | CASKHVSETLGTDTQYF
TRBJ2-3 | NA | TRBV30 | NA | 14 | TGTGCCTGGAGTATAGTTGGGCTCACAGATACGCAGTATTTT | CAWSIVGLTDTQYF
TRBJ1-1 | NA | TRBV6-1 | few | 14 | TGTGCCAGCAGTGACGGGCAGGGGATCACTGAAGCTTTCTTT | CASSDGQGITEAFF
TRBJ1-2 | NA | TRBV2 | NA | 15 | TGTGCCAGCAGCGAAGCGAGGTATACCACGGGTGGCTACACCTTC | CASSEARYTTGGYTF
TRBJ2-6 | NA | TRBV4-3 | NA | 17 | TGCGCCAGCAGCCAAGGGGTCTGGGCGTCCGGGGCCAACGTCCTGACTTTC | CASSQGVWASGANVLTF